A single sample is the source of the 10 T cell receptor beta chains below, sequenced in a study of regulatory T cells in long-lasting Graves disease (dated by TCRdb to about 2021). This specimen's time point label, per the study, means: persistent/refractory GD, antithyroid drugs over 5 years with positive TRAb. RNA was extracted from PBMCs in TRIzol for both TCR sequencing and RNA sequencing. Receptors were amplified or captured by multiplex PCR. Sequencing used an Illumina HiSeq 4000. TCR beta libraries were built with iRepertoire HTBI primers and Arm-PCR amplification of CDR3 regions. TCRdb itself trimmed the public reads at Q25 with fastp, ran MiXCR and retained productive beta chains. Under each unique CDR3 protein, matching rows form one entry showing the most common genes and DNA. This sample gives roughly 400,000 distinct CDR3 sequences in total; approximately 22% of them show up just once. The biggest ten clones account for roughly an eighth of the sample.

The sample was peripheral blood mononuclear cells (PBMCs), taken when the disease was refractory, from a patient treated with antithyroid drugs. The receptors stem from a female donor with Graves disease.

This chain joins TRBV30 and TRBJ1-1; TRBD1 might be the D (6 bases). Germline V gene data show CDR1 as GTSNPN and CDR2 as SVGIG (reference sequence). The CDR3 totals 14 residues. Trimming took off 4 bases at V and 4 bases at J, with 16 bases between the two ends. CDR3 in amino acids: CAWIRGGFGTEAFF. The CDR3 bases are TGTGCCTGGATTAGGGGGGGATTTGGCACTGAAGCTTTCTTT.

This clonotype turned up a few times. The CDR3 loop is CASRRGRGTEAFF. CDR3 DNA: TGTGCCAGCAGGAGGGGCAGGGGCACTGAAGCTTTCTTT. J is TRBJ1-1 and V is TRBV6-1, with a possible D match to TRBD1 (6 bases). Germline loops: CDR1 MNHNS, CDR2 SASEGT. The CDR3 is 13 residues long. The ends were cut back, 6 bases at V and 4 bases at J, with 12 bases in the middle.

The rearrangement links TRBV29-1 to TRBJ2-5; tentatively, D is TRBD1 or TRBD2 (5 bases each). V was trimmed by 6 bases and J by 5 bases, leaving 19 bases between them. The CDR3 length is 14 residues. Germline values: CDR1 SQVTM, CDR2 ANQGSEA. CDR3 DNA sequence: TGCAGCGTCTCTCCGTGGGGGAGTGGGGAGACCCAGTACTTC. This sequence encodes CSVSPWGSGETQYF.

With respect to this clonotype: A much larger clone is a single base away; this may be a read error. This CDR3 is missing its conserved last phenylalanine or tryptophan, likely due to a read error. J is TRBJ2-2 and V is TRBV27; 7 bases line up with TRBD1. Germline-derived CDR1 and CDR2 are MNHEY and SMNVEV (reference sequence). The V gene end was trimmed by 6 bases and the J gene end by 4 bases; junction bases not matched to a gene: 5. This CDR3 has 14 residues. The DNA for the CDR3 is TGTGCCAGCAGGAGGGGGCCTAGCACCGGGGAGCTGTTTTCT. Translating it yields CASRRGPSTGELFS.

This clonotype came up many times. The chain carries TRBV28 and TRBJ2-4; TRBD1 agrees at 8 bases. Germline CDR1 is MDHEN and CDR2 is SYDVKM. This CDR3 has 17 residues. Trimming took 5 bases from V and 2 from J; bases not matched to a gene: 11. The CDR3 sequence: CASSPTRQGFSKNIQYF. CDR3 in DNA: TGTGCCAGCAGTCCCACTAGACAGGGGTTTTCCAAAAACATTCAGTACTTC.

This clonotype was seen more than once but under ten times. This chain connects TRBV6-1 to TRBJ1-3; unclear D gene. Looked up from germline, CDR1 is MNHNS and CDR2 is SASEGT. The ends were cut back, 6 bases at V and 0 bases at J, with 12 bases in the middle. CDR3 length: 15 amino acids. The CDR3 DNA reads as TGTGCCAGCAGGCGTACAGCGACCTCTGGAAACACCATATATTTT. Translated, it gives CASRRTATSGNTIYF.

This clonotype came up a few times. V is TRBV20-1 and J is TRBJ2-7; D gene ambiguous. Germline CDR1 is DFQATT and CDR2 is SNEGSKA (reference sequence). This CDR3 is built from 13 residues. Trimming stripped 5 bases from V and 3 bases from J, with 14 bases between. The chain's CDR3 is CSAAPPTHYEQYF. The CDR3 DNA reads TGCAGTGCTGCCCCACCGACCCACTACGAGCAGTACTTC.

This clonotype was seen only a few times. The rearrangement uses TRBV5-1 and TRBJ1-5; 10 bases map to TRBD1. The V segment lost 4 bases and the J segment 6 bases; nucleotides outside the gene matches: 4. The CDR3 is made up of 14 amino acids. Germline CDR1 SGHRS, CDR2 YFSETQ. The DNA for the CDR3 is TGCGCCAGCAGCCCCGGGACAGGGGTTCAGCCCCAGCATTTT. Translating gives CASSPGTGVQPQHF.

The chain combines TRBV28 with TRBJ2-5, with 7 bases identical to TRBD2. Trimming removed 4 bases from V and 5 bases from J; junction bases left unmatched: 7. Germline V lookup: CDR1 MDHEN, CDR2 SYDVKM. The CDR3 has 14 amino acids. CDR3 sequence reads: CASSWGSGTETQYF. As DNA, the CDR3 is TGTGCCAGCAGTTGGGGGAGCGGGACCGAGACCCAGTACTTC.

The table lists this clonotype with many counts. The CDR3 DNA sequence: TGTGCCAGCAGTGAACGAGGGTTTCCGAGCACTGAAGCTTTCTTT. Its translation is CASSERGFPSTEAFF. The chain is built from TRBV2 and TRBJ1-1, with unresolved D. The CDR3 runs to 15 residues. Germline lookup yields CDR1 SNHLY and CDR2 FYNNEI. V lost 2 bases, J lost 4 bases, and 14 bases lay in between.